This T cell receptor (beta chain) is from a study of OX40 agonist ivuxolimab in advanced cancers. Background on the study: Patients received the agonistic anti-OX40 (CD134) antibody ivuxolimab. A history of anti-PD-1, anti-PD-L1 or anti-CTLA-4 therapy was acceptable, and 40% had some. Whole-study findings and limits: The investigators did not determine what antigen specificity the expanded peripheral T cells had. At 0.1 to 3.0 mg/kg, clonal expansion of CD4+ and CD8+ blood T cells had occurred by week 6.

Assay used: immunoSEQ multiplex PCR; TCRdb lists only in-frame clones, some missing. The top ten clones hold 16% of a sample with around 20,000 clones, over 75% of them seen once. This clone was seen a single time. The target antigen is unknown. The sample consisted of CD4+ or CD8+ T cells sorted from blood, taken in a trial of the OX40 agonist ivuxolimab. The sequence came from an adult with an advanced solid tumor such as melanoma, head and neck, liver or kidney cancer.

In nucleotides, the CDR3 is TGTGCCAGCTTCCGGACAGATAACAATGAGCAGTTCTTC. It yields the protein CASFRTDNNEQFF. V gene TRBV5-4 combines with J gene TRBJ2-1; D perhaps matches TRBD1 (6 bases). Trimming took off 7 bases at V and 5 bases at J, with 13 bases between the two ends. Germline values: CDR1 SGHNT, CDR2 YYREEE (reference sequence). CDR3 length equals 13 residues. The whole variable domain, filled in from reference TRBV5-4 and TRBJ2-1, reads ETGVTQSPTHLIKTRGQQVTLRCSSQSGHNTVSWYQQALGQGPQFIFQYYREEENGRGNFPPRFSGLQFPNYSSELNVNALELDDSALYLCASFRTDNNEQFFGPGTRLTVL.